A single sample is the source of the 6 T cell receptor beta chains below, sequenced in a study of CD8+CD57+ T cells in acquired aplastic anemia. Template material for TCR beta VDJ and CDR3 profiling consisted of genomic DNA. TCRdb reprocessed the reads via MiXCR and lists one record per CDR3 protein. The repertoire holds 400,000 to 450,000 distinct CDR3 sequences, with 55% to 70% as singletons. Sample: sorted CD4+, CD8+, or CD8+CD57+ T cells (not recorded which) from PBMCs. The receptor source for this set is a human donor in good health, serving as a control.

In this sample, this clonotype turned up a few times. J is TRBJ1-3 and V is TRBV19; D is uncertain. The CDR3 is 15 residues long. The V end lost 3 bases, the J end lost 7 bases, and 16 bases lay between the germline ends. Looked up from germline, CDR1 is LNHDA and CDR2 is SQIVND (reference sequence). The CDR3 is CASSISPGNGNTIYF. CDR3 sequence (DNA): TGTGCCAGTAGTATCTCTCCGGGGAACGGGAACACCATATATTTT.

This clonotype appeared many times. The chain is built from TRBV6-5 and TRBJ1-3; D may be TRBD1 (5 bases). This CDR3 region has 14 residues. Per the germline V gene, CDR1 is MNHEY and CDR2 is SVGAGI. V lost 6 bases and J lost 8, with 17 bases in between. CDR3 DNA: TGTGCCAGCAGCAGCGGGACGGCTCGGGACACCATATATTTT. Translation: CASSSGTARDTIYF.

Notes on this clonotype: The conserved final phenylalanine or tryptophan is absent from the CDR3, which likely points to a read error. No DNA is shown, since the ends of the CDR3 on it are uncertain; the CDR3 is the one TCRdb lists. This chain joins TRBV7-2 and TRBJ1-2; no DNA check was done on the table's D call, TRBD1. Termini included, the CDR3 measures 13 amino acids. The germline gives CDR1 SGHTA, CDR2 FQGNSA. The CDR3 loop reads CASSRVAGDPQPQ.

Many counts were recorded for this clonotype. The CDR3 coding sequence is TGCGCCAGCAGCCCGGGCCGCATCAATCAGCCCCAGCATTTT. It specifies CASSPGRINQPQHF. This sequence joins TRBV4-3 and TRBJ1-5, with no clear D. The V end was cut by 4 bases, the J end by 3 bases, with 10 bases between. Germline V CDR1 and CDR2: LGHNA, YSLEER. The CDR3 runs to 14 residues.

The V and J genes are TRBV20-1 and TRBJ2-3; unclear D gene. Trimming stripped 0 bases from V and 4 bases from J, with 5 bases between. Germline V gives CDR1 DFQATT, CDR2 SNEGSKA (reference sequence). CDR3 length: 12 amino acids. This CDR3 reads CSARDGPDTQYF. In DNA, the CDR3 is TGCAGTGCTAGAGACGGTCCAGATACGCAGTATTTT.

This sequence joins TRBV25-1 and TRBJ2-1; maybe TRBD1 (6 bases). The ends were cut back, 5 bases at V and 7 bases at J, with 18 bases in the middle. The CDR3 length is 15 residues. Looked up from germline, CDR1 is MGHDK and CDR2 is SYGVNS. CDR3 protein: CASSRVSAGANEQFF. The CDR3 nucleotides read TGTGCCAGCAGTAGAGTGTCGGCAGGGGCTAATGAGCAGTTCTTC.